A selection of T cell receptor beta chains follows, all from one sample in a study of graft-versus-host responses after intestinal transplantation. Sequencing was performed with immunoSEQ multiplex PCR; in TCRdb, only in-frame clones are kept and a portion is missing. The sample has some 40,000 clones, roughly 93% seen once. These receptors' antigens are unknown. This specimen consisted of unstimulated CD8+ T cells sorted from spleen or lymph node cells, obtained before transplant. The source of these receptors is a human donor who was the organ donor for an intestinal transplant. CDR3s leave out the opening cysteine and the closing phenylalanine or tryptophan. A D gene is named only where the DNA matches it firmly.

.	TRBV9	TRBJ2-2	ASSVGTGELF
.	TRBV5-1	TRBJ1-5	ASSSESRQGNQPQH
.	TRBV27	TRBJ1-2	ASSVGLNYGYT
.	TRBV27	TRBJ2-5	ASSLKGDFSEETQY
TRBD1	TRBV7-9	TRBJ2-1	ASSYTGAKRDEQF
.	TRBV29-1	TRBJ1-1	SVEDPPEAF
.	TRBV13	TRBJ2-2	ASSYNDLTGELF
TRBD1	TRBV10-1	TRBJ1-3	ASRRQGSSGNTIY
.	TRBV27	TRBJ1-1	ASSLQQGVAF
.	TRBV21-1	TRBJ1-3	ASSNSSRRSDTIY
TRBD1	TRBV7-9	TRBJ1-4	ASSPARDRSKEKLF
.	TRBV14	TRBJ2-1	ASSEVGLHEQF
.	TRBV28	TRBJ2-3	ASNQMGFRDTQY
.	TRBV6-5	TRBJ2-7	ASSYSGAYEQY
.	TRBV5-1	TRBJ2-7	ASSLDRELEEQY
TRBD2	TRBV9	TRBJ2-1	ASSVVSGRANEQF
TRBD1	TRBV7-8	TRBJ2-7	ASSPPYRGSMGEQY
.	TRBV28	TRBJ1-5	ASSPRGSNQPQH
.	TRBV27	TRBJ2-7	ASSPPTPYEQY
.	TRBV6-5	.	ASSYGAVSPYEQY
.	TRBV28	TRBJ2-3	ASSLDERADTQY
.	TRBV4-3	TRBJ2-3	ASSQGGAGRTDTQY
TRBD1	TRBV5-5	TRBJ2-1	ASSQTGTGTNEQF
.	TRBV27	TRBJ2-7	ASSFTLGHSSYEQY
.	TRBV19	TRBJ2-4	GAGWGDLVY
.	TRBV6-1	TRBJ2-1	ASSEEGGNEQF
.	TRBV20-1	TRBJ2-1	SASVNEQF
.	TRBV28	TRBJ1-1	ASSLGANTEAF
.	TRBV4-1	TRBJ2-3	ASSQVNTDTQY
.	TRBV20-1	TRBJ2-7	SVTGGYEQY
TRBD2	TRBV4-2	TRBJ2-5	ASSQFGLAVQETQY
.	TRBV30	TRBJ2-7	AWRLAYEQY
.	TRBV4-1	TRBJ2-7	ASSQGERVSYEQY
.	TRBV18	TRBJ2-5	ASSTDKAQETQY
TRBD2	TRBV2	TRBJ2-5	ASRGTGGPVETQY
TRBD2	TRBV6-5	TRBJ2-2	ASSYAGAGELF
TRBD1	TRBV28	TRBJ1-3	ASTFGQGVLASGNTIY
.	TRBV28	TRBJ2-7	ASRSTTSYEQY
TRBD2	TRBV2	TRBJ2-4	ASTGGPGDIQY
.	TRBV7-9	TRBJ2-3	ASSFGTGTDTQY
.	TRBV27	TRBJ2-7	ASSPGGFLEQY
.	TRBV6-1	TRBJ1-5	ASSESDRALNQPQH
.	TRBV2	TRBJ1-1	ASSEGGTTEAF
TRBD1	TRBV4-2	TRBJ2-5	ASSQERISDRGIRGQETQY
.	TRBV9	TRBJ2-7	ASSVSPGGPPDRAYEQY
TRBD2	TRBV13	TRBJ2-7	ASSLLAGAYEQY
.	TRBV27	TRBJ2-7	ASSLGGSSYEQY
.	TRBV7-9	TRBJ1-3	ASSSPGRGNTIY